Listed below are T cell receptor beta chains from one sample, sequenced in a study of shared clonotypes between healthy human individuals. Measured with immunoSEQ multiplex PCR; TCRdb has only the in-frame clones, and not every one. The sample carries around 2.1 million clones, 93% recorded once. Sequencing was performed on naive CD8+ T cells from PBMCs. All receptors derive from a man in his late teens or twenties in good health. Some clones in this sample may be carry-over from other donors' samples. CDR3s include the opening cysteine and the closing phenylalanine or tryptophan. A D gene is named only where the DNA matches it firmly. Clone size is stated in some rows and not others, as once, few, many or a class when expanded.

v_call	d_call	clone_size	cdr3_length	j_call	cdr3_aa	cdr3_nt
TRBV4-3	NA	NA	15	TRBJ1-1	CASSQDGRVNTEAFF	TGCGCCAGCAGCCAAGACGGCCGGGTGAACACTGAAGCTTTCTTT
TRBV29-1	TRBD1	NA	14	TRBJ2-5	CSVERTGVGETQYF	TGCAGCGTTGAGAGGACAGGGGTGGGCGAGACCCAGTACTTC
TRBV9	NA	NA	12	TRBJ2-3	CASSVEQDTQYF	TGTGCCAGCAGCGTAGAGCAAGATACGCAGTATTTT
TRBV5-1	TRBD2	NA	17	TRBJ2-1	CASSSGLAVIPRDEQFF	TGCGCCAGCAGCTCGGGACTAGCGGTCATACCGAGGGATGAGCAGTTCTTC
TRBV10-3	TRBD1	few	11	TRBJ1-2	CATLTGSGYTF	TGTGCCACCCTGACAGGGTCTGGCTACACCTTC
TRBV19	TRBD2	NA	15	TRBJ2-1	CASSHTTSANNEQFF	TGTGCCAGTTCTCACACGACTAGCGCAAACAATGAGCAGTTCTTC
TRBV19	NA	NA	17	TRBJ2-6	CASTSDSTYSGANVLTF	TGTGCCAGTACCTCTGACAGCACCTACTCTGGGGCCAACGTCCTGACTTTC
TRBV25-1	NA	NA	15	TRBJ1-4	CASSEYRGGREKLFF	TGTGCCAGCAGTGAATATCGGGGCGGGCGTGAAAAACTGTTTTTT
TRBV7-9	NA	once	13	TRBJ2-2	CASSLGGQRELFF	TGTGCCAGCAGCCTTGGGGGGCAGCGGGAGCTGTTTTTT
TRBV6-1	TRBD2	NA	16	TRBJ2-1	CASSDWGLAAYNEQFF	TGTGCCAGCAGTGATTGGGGACTAGCGGCCTACAATGAGCAGTTCTTC
TRBV11-2	TRBD2	NA	15	TRBJ2-7	CASSLGAGVGYEQYF	TGTGCCAGCAGCTTAGGGGCGGGAGTGGGATACGAGCAGTACTTC
TRBV5-1	TRBD1	NA	15	TRBJ1-2	CASSYTGLRGDGYTF	TGCGCCAGCAGCTACACAGGGCTCAGGGGGGATGGCTACACCTTC
TRBV28	NA	once	13	TRBJ2-1	CASSLWKDNEQFF	TGTGCCAGCAGTTTATGGAAAGACAATGAGCAGTTCTTC
TRBV6-5	TRBD1	NA	15	TRBJ2-1	CASRGNRGSYNEQFF	TGTGCCAGCAGGGGGAACAGGGGCTCCTACAATGAGCAGTTCTTC
TRBV6-5	NA	NA	14	TRBJ2-1	CASRLSVSYNEQFF	TGTGCCAGCAGACTCAGTGTCTCCTACAATGAGCAGTTCTTC
TRBV6-1	NA	once	16	TRBJ1-5	CASSEPPRYSNQPQHF	TGTGCCAGCAGTGAACCGCCACGGTATAGCAATCAGCCCCAGCATTTT
TRBV11-1	NA	NA	15	TRBJ2-2	CASSLAPGNTGELFF	TGTGCCAGCAGCTTAGCGCCGGGGAACACCGGGGAGCTGTTTTTT
TRBV6-6	NA	NA	14	TRBJ2-2	CASSSGLLFGELFF	TGTGCCAGCAGTTCGGGACTGTTATTCGGGGAGCTGTTTTTT
TRBV6-5	NA	NA	14	TRBJ1-1	CASSLQVLNTEAFF	TGTGCCAGCAGTTTACAGGTTCTGAACACTGAAGCTTTCTTT
TRBV6-4	TRBD2	NA	15	TRBJ2-1	CASSEDSGRWNEQFF	TGTGCCAGCAGTGAAGATAGCGGGAGGTGGAATGAGCAGTTCTTC
TRBV15	NA	NA	14	TRBJ2-7	CATSRGGETYEQYF	TGTGCCACCAGCAGAGGAGGGGAGACCTACGAGCAGTACTTC
TRBV7-8	NA	once	15	TRBJ1-1	CASEVWGLDHTEAFF	TGTGCCAGCGAAGTCTGGGGGCTAGATCACACTGAAGCTTTCTTT
TRBV7-9	NA	NA	12	TRBJ1-1	CASSLVHTEAFF	TGTGCCAGCAGCTTAGTCCACACTGAAGCTTTCTTT